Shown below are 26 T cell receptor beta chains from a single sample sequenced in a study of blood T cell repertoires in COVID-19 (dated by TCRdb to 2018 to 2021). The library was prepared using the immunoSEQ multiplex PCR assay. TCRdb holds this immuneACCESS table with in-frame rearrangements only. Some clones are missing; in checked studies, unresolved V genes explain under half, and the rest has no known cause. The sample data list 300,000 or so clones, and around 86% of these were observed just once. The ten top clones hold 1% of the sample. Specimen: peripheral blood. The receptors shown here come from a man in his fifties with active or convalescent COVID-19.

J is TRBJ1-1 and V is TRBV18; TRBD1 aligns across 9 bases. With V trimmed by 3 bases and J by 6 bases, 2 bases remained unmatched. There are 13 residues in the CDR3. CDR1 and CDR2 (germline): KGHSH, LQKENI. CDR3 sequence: CASSPDRGAEAFF. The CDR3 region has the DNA TGTGCCAGCTCACCGGACAGGGGAGCTGAAGCTTTCTTT.

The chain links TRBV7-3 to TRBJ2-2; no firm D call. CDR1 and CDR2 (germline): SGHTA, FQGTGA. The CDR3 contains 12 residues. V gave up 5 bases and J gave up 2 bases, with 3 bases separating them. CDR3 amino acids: CASSTNTGELFF. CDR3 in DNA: TGTGCCAGCAGCACTAACACCGGGGAGCTGTTTTTT.

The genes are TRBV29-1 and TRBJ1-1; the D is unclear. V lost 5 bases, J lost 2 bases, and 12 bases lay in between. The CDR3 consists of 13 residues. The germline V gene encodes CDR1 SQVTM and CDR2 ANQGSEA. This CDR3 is CSVQKAGNTEAFF. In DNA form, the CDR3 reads TGCAGCGTTCAAAAGGCAGGCAACACTGAAGCTTTCTTT. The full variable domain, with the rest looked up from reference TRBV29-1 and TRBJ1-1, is SAVISQKPSRDICQRGTSLTIQCQVDSQVTMMFWYRQQPGQSLTLIATANQGSEATYESGFVIDKFPISRPNLTFSTLTVSNMSPEDSSIYLCSVQKAGNTEAFFGQGTRLTVV.

The CDR3: CASSPTGYSNQPQHF. Here the CDR3 DNA reads TGTGCCAGCAGCCCGACAGGGTATAGCAATCAGCCCCAGCATTTT. This rearrangement joins TRBV6-2 or TRBV6-3 to TRBJ1-5; 7 bases fit TRBD1. This CDR3 is built from 15 residues. Germline assignment: CDR1 MNHEY and CDR2 SVGEGT. Trimming cost V 6 bases and J 0 bases; bases outside gene matches: 5.

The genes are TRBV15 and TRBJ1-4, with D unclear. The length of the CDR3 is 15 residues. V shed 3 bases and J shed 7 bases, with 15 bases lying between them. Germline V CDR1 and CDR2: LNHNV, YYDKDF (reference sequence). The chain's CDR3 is CATSRISEGGEKLFF. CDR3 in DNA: TGTGCCACCAGCAGGATATCGGAGGGAGGTGAAAAACTGTTTTTT.

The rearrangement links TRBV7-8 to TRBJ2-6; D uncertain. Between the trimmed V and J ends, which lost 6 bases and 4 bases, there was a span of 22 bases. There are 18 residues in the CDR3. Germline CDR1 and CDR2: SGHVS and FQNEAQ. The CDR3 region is CASRSLGSAISGANVLTF. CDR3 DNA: TGTGCCAGCAGGTCTTTGGGCAGTGCCATCTCCGGGGCCAACGTCCTGACTTTC.

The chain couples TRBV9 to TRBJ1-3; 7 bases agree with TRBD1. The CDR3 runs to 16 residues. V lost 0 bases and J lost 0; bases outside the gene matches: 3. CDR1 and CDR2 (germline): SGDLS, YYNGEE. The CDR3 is CASSVGQGNSGNTIYF. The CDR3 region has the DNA TGTGCCAGCAGCGTAGGACAGGGAAACTCTGGAAACACCATATATTTT.

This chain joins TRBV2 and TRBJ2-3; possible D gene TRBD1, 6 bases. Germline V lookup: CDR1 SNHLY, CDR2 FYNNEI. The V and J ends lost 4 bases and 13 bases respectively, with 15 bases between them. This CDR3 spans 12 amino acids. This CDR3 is CASSVNREGEYF. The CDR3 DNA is TGTGCCAGCAGTGTAAATCGAGAGGGGGAGTATTTT.

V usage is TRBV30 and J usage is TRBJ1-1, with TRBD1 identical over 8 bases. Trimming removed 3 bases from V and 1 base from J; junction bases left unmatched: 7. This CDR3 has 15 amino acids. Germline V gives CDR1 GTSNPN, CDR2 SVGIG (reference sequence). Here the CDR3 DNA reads TGTGCCTGGAGGTCTTCGACAGGGGCGAACACTGAAGCTTTCTTT. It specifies CAWRSSTGANTEAFF. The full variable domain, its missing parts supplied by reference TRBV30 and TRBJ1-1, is SQTIHQWPATLVQPVGSPLSLECTVEGTSNPNLYWYRQAAGRGLQLLFYSVGIGQISSEVPQNLSASRPQDRQFILSSKKLLLSDSGFYLCAWRSSTGANTEAFFGQGTRLTVV.

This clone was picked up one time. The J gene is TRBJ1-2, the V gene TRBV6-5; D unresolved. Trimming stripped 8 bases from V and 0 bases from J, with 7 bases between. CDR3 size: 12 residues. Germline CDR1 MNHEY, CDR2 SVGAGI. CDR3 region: CASFTANYGYTF. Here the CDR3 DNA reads TGTGCCAGCTTTACAGCTAACTATGGCTACACCTTC.

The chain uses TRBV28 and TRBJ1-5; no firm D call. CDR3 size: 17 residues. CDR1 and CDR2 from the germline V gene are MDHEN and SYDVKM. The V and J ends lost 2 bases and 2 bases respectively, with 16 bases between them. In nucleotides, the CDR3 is TGTGCCAGCAGTTTAAGGGTAGACGGAGCGGGCAATCAGCCCCAGCATTTT. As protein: CASSLRVDGAGNQPQHF.

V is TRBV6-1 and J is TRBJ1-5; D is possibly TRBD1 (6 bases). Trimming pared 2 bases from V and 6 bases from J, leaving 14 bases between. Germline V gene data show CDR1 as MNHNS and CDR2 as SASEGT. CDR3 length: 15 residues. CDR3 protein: CASSEFGGMGQPQHF. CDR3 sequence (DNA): TGTGCCAGCAGTGAATTTGGGGGCATGGGTCAGCCCCAGCATTTT.

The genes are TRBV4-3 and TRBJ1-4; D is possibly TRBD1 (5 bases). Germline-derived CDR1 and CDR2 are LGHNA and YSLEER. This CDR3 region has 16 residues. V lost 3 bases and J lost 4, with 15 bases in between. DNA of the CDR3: TGCGCCAGCAGCCAGCGCTTGACAGAGCTTAATGAAAAACTGTTTTTT. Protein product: CASSQRLTELNEKLFF.

CDR3 DNA: TGTGCCAGCAGGTGGGGACAGGGCAAAGAAAAACTGTTTTTT. Protein product: CASRWGQGKEKLFF. The gene calls are TRBV5-5 and TRBJ1-4, with 9 bases that match TRBD1. The CDR3 runs 14 residues. With V trimmed by 5 bases and J by 8 bases, 7 bases remained unmatched. The germline gives CDR1 SGHKS, CDR2 YYEKEE (reference sequence).

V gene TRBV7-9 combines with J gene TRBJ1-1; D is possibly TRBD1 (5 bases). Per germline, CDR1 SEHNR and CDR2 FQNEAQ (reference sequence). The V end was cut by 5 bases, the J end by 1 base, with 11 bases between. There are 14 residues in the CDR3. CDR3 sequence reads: CASSTGGENTEAFF. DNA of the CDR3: TGTGCCAGCAGCACCGGGGGGGAGAACACTGAAGCTTTCTTT.

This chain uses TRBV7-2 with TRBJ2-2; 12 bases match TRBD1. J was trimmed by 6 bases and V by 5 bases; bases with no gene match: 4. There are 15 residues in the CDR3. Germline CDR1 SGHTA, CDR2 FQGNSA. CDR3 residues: CASSRDRGRSGELFF. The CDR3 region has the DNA TGTGCCAGCAGCCGGGACAGGGGGCGTTCCGGGGAGCTGTTTTTT. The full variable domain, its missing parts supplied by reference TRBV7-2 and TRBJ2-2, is GAGVSQSPSNKVTEKGKDVELRCDPISGHTALYWYRQSLGQGLEFLIYFQGNSAPDKSGLPSDRFSAERTGGSVSTLTIQRTQQEDSAVYLCASSRDRGRSGELFFGEGSRLTVL.

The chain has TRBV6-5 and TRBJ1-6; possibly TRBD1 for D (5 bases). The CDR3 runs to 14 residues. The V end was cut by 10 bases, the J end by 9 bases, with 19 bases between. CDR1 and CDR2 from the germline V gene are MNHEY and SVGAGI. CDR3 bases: TGTGCCACCCAGACCACGGGGGTTTTTTCACCCCTCCACTTT. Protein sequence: CATQTTGVFSPLHF.

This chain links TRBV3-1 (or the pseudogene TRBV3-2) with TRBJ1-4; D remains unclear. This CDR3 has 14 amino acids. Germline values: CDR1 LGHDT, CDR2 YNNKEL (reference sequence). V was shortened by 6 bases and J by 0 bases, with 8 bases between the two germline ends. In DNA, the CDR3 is TGTGCCAGCAGATCGGGTGCAACTAATGAAAAACTGTTTTTT. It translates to CASRSGATNEKLFF.

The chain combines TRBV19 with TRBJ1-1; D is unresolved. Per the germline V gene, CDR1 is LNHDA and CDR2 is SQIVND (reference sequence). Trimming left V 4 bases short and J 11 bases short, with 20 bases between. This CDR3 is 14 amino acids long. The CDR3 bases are TGTGCCAGTAGTAAGAAGGGTCGGGATGAAGCGGCTTTCTTT. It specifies CASSKKGRDEAAFF.

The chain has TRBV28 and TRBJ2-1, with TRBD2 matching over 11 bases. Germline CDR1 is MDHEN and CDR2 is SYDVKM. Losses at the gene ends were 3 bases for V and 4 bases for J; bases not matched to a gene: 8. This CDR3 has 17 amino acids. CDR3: CASSLTPGTSGYNEQFF. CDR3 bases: TGTGCCAGCAGTTTGACCCCGGGGACTAGCGGATACAATGAGCAGTTCTTC.

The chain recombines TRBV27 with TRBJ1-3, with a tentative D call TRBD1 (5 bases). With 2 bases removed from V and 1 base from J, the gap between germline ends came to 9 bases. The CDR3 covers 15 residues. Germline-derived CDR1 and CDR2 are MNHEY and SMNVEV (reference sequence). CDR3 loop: CASSLTAGSGNTIYF. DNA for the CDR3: TGTGCCAGCAGTTTAACAGCAGGGTCTGGAAACACCATATATTTT.

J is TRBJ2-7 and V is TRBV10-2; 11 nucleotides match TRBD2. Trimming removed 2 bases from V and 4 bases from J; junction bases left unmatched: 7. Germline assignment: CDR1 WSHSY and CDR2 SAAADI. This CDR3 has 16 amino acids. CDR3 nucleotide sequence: TGCGCCAGCAGTGAGAGCCTAGCGGGGGGCCCGTACGAGCAGTACTTC. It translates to CASSESLAGGPYEQYF.

The CDR3 region is CASSLMTGPYNEQFF. Written as DNA, the CDR3 is TGTGCCAGCAGCCTAATGACAGGGCCTTACAATGAGCAGTTCTTC. This sequence joins TRBV7-2 and TRBJ2-1, with 7 positions matching TRBD1. Germline V gene lookup returns CDR1 SGHTA and CDR2 FQGNSA. The CDR3 consists of 15 residues. After removal of 5 bases from V and 4 bases from J, the junction contained 8 bases not matched to a gene.

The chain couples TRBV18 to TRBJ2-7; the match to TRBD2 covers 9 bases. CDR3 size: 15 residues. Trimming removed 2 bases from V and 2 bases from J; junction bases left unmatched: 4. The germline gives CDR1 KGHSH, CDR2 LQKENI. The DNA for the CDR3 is TGTGCCAGCTCACCAGGTAGCGGGAGAACCTACGAGCAGTACTTC. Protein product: CASSPGSGRTYEQYF.

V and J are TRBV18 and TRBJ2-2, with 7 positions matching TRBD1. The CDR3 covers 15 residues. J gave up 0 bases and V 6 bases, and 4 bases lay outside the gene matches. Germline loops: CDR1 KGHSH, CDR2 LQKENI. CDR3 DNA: TGTGCCAGCTCTCGGACAGGCGCGAACACCGGGGAGCTGTTTTTT. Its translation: CASSRTGANTGELFF.

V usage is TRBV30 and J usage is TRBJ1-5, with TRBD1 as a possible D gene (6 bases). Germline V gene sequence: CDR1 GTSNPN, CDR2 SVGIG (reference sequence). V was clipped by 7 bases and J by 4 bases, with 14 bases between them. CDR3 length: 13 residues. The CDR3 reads CASRTDSNQPQHF. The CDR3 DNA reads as TGTGCCTCCAGGACAGACTCAAATCAGCCCCAGCATTTT.